The entry below gives a single T cell receptor (beta chain) sequence along with its context. Its matching antigen is unknown. The junction does not match germline at one end; this may be a read error. The same CDR3 also results from other DNA sequences found in this sample. This entry belongs to a study of cytomegalovirus exposure and HLA in healthy donors. Study-level points and caveats: More clonal expansion characterized HLA-associated TCR beta chains than equally common others in a later analysis. There were fewer than 200 TCR beta chains listed as cytomegalovirus-associated. According to an earlier analysis, most TCR beta V segments yielded productive rearrangements about 90% or about 30% of the time. Sequencing artifact likely explains a cluster of highly shared sequence variants.

Germline V gene data show CDR1 as SEHNR and CDR2 as FQNEAQ (reference sequence). This CDR3 has 15 amino acids. The PCR contained 60 Vbeta and 13 Jbeta primers. Data came from immunoSEQ multiplex PCR; TCRdb stores just in-frame clones and leaves some out. The sample totals some 110,000 clones; its top ten clones hold 6.8%. This TCR came from a man aged 40-49 years in good health and CMV-seropositive. Material: PBMCs. The rearrangement uses TRBV7-9 and TRBJ2-1; 8 nucleotides agree with TRBD1. The CDR3 coding sequence is TGTGCCAGCAGCTTGGCGCAGGGGGCAACTCATGAGCAATTCTTC. It specifies CASSLAQGATHEQFF.